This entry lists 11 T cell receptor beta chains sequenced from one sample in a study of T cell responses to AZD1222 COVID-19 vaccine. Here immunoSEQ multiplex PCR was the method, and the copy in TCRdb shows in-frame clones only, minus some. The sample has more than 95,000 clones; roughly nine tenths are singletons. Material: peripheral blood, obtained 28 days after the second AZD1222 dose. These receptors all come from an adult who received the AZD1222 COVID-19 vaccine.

CDR3 DNA sequence: TGTGCCAGCAGCCAAGATCAGGTCGCCGGGGAGCTGTTTTTT. Amino acids: CASSQDQVAGELFF. The rearrangement links TRBV3-1 (or the pseudogene TRBV3-2) to TRBJ2-2, with D unclear. Looked up from germline, CDR1 is LGHDT and CDR2 is YNNKEL (reference sequence). The V gene lost 0 bases and the J gene lost 6 bases, with 8 bases spanning the gap. The CDR3 has 14 residues.

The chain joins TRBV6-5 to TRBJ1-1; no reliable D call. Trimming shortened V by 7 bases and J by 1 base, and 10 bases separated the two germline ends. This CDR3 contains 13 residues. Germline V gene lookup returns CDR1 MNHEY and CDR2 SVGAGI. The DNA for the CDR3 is TGTGCCAGCACCCGGTTAAAGAACACTGAAGCTTTCTTT. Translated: CASTRLKNTEAFF.

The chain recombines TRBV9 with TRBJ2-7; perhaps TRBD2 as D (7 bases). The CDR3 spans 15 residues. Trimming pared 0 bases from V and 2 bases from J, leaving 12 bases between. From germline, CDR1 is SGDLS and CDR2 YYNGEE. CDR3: CASSVDPGGPYEQYF. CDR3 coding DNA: TGTGCCAGCAGCGTAGACCCCGGGGGGCCCTACGAGCAGTACTTC.

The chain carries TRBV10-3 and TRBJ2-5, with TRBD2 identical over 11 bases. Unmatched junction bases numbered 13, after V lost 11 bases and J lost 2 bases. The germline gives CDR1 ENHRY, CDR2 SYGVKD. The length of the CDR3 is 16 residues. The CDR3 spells CAAGGLAGGGQETQYF. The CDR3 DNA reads TGTGCCGCCGGAGGGCTAGCGGGAGGTGGGCAAGAGACCCAGTACTTC.

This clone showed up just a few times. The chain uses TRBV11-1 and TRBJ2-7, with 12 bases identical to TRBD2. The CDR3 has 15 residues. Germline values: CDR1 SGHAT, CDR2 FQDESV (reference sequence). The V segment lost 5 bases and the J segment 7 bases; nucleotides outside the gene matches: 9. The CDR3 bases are TGTGCCAGCAGCCGCAGACTAGCGGGAGTGGGAGAGCAGTACTTC. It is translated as CASSRRLAGVGEQYF.

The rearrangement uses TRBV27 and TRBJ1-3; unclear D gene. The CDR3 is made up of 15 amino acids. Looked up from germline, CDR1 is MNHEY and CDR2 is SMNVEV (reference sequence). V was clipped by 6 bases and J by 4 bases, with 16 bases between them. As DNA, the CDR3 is TGTGCCAGCAGCTCGCGAATCGGCGTGGGAAACACCATATATTTT. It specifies CASSSRIGVGNTIYF.

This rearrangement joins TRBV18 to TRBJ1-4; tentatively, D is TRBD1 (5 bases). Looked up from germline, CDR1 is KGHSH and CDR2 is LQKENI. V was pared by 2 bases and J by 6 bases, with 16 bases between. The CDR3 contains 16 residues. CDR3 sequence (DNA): TGTGCCAGCTCACCAAGAGGACCTGGGACCGATGAAAAACTGTTTTTT. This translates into CASSPRGPGTDEKLFF.

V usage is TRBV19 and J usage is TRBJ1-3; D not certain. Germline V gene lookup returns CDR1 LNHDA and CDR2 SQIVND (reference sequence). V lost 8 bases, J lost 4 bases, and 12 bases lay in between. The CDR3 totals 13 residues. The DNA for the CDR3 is TGTGCCAGTCTGCCCACGAGAGGAAACACCATATATTTT. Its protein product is CASLPTRGNTIYF.

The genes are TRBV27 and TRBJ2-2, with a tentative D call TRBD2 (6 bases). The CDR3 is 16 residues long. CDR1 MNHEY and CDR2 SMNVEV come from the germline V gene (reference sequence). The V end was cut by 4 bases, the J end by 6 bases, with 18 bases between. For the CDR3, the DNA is TGTGCCAGCAGTTACTACGGGGCGGGAAGGCCCGGGGAGCTGTTTTTT. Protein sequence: CASSYYGAGRPGELFF.

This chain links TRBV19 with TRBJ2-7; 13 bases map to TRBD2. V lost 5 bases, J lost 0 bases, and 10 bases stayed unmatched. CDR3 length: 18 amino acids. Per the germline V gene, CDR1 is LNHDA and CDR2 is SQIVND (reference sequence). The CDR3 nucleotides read TGTGCCAGTAGTGTGACTAGCGGGAGGTTTCGGAACTCCTACGAGCAGTACTTC. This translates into CASSVTSGRFRNSYEQYF.

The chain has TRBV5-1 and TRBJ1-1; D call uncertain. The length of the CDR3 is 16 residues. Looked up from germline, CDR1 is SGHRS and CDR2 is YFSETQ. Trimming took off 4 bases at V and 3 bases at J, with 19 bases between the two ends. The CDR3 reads CASSADGWGVDTEAFF. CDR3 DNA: TGCGCCAGCAGCGCGGACGGATGGGGTGTGGACACTGAAGCTTTCTTT. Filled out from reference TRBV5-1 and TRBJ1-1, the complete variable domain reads KAGVTQTPRYLIKTRGQQVTLSCSPISGHRSVSWYQQTPGQGLQFLFEYFSETQRNKGNFPGRFSGRQFSNSRSEMNVSTLELGDSALYLCASSADGWGVDTEAFFGQGTRLTVV.